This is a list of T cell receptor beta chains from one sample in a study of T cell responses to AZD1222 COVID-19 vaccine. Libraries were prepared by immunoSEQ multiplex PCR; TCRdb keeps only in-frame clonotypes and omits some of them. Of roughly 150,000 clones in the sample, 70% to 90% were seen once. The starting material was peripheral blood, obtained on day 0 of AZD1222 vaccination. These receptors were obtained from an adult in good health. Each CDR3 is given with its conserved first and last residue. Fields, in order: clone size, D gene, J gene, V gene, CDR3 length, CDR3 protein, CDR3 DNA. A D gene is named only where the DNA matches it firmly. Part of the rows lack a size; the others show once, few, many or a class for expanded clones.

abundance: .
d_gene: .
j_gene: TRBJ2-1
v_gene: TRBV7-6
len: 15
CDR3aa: CASSPWSGLYNEQFF
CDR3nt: TGTGCCAGCAGCCCGTGGAGCGGGCTTTACAATGAGCAGTTCTTC

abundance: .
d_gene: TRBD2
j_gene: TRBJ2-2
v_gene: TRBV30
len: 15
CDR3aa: CAWSRGRGGTGELFF
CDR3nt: TGTGCCTGGAGCCGGGGGAGGGGAGGGACCGGGGAGCTGTTTTTT

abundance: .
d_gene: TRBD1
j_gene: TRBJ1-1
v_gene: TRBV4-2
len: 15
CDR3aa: CASSQEGQFDTEAFF
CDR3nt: TGTGCCAGCAGCCAAGAGGGACAGTTCGACACTGAAGCTTTCTTT

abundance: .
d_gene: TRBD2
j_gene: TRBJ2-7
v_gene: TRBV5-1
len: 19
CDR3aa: CASSRNPASGGLSSYEQYF
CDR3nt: TGCGCCAGCAGCCGAAACCCAGCTAGCGGGGGGTTAAGCTCCTACGAGCAGTACTTC

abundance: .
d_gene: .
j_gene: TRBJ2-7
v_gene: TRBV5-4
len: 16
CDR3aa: CASSVGPGAEGYEQYF
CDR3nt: TGTGCCAGCAGCGTCGGACCGGGGGCTGAAGGGTACGAGCAGTACTTC

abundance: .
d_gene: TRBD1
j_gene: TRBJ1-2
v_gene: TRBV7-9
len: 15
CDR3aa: CASSAGTGETYGYTF
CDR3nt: TGTGCCAGCAGCGCCGGGACAGGGGAGACCTATGGCTACACCTTC

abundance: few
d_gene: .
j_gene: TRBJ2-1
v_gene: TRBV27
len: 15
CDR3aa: CASRPQGRQYNEQFF
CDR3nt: TGTGCCAGCAGACCACAGGGTCGGCAGTACAATGAGCAGTTCTTC

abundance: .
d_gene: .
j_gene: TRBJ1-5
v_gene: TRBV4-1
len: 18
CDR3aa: CASSQPPGVGGWDQPQHF
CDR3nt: TGCGCCAGCAGCCAACCCCCGGGAGTAGGGGGGTGGGATCAGCCCCAGCATTTT

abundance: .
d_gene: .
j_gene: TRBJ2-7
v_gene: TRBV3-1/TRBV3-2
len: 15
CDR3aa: CASSQGGQGTYEQYF
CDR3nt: TGTGCCAGCAGCCAAGGTGGTCAGGGAACCTACGAGCAGTACTTC

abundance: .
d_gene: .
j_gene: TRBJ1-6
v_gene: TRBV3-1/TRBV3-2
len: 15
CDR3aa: CASSQDEADDSPLHF
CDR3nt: TGTGCCAGCAGCCAAGATGAAGCGGATGATTCACCCCTCCACTTT

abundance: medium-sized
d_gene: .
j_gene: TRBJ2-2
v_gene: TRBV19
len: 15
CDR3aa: CASSILGTNTGELFF
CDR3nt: TGTGCCAGTAGTATACTGGGAACGAACACCGGGGAGCTGTTTTTT

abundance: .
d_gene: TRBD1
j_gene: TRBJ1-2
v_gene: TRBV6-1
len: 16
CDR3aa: CASSEGGQGDSYGYTF
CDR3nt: TGTGCCAGCAGTGAAGGGGGGCAGGGGGACAGCTATGGCTACACCTTC

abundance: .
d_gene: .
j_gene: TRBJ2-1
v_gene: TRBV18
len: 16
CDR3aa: CASSLQGTTLYNEQFF
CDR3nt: TGTGCCAGCTCCCTCCAGGGGACTACCCTATACAATGAGCAGTTCTTC

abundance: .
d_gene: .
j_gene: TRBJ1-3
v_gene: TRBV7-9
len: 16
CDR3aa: CASSPLGTTPGNTIYF
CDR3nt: TGTGCCAGCAGCCCGCTCGGGACCACCCCTGGAAACACCATATATTTT

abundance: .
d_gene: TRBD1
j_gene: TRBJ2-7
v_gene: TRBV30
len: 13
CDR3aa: CAWKTGVSYEQYF
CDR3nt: TGTGCCTGGAAGACAGGGGTTTCCTACGAGCAGTACTTC

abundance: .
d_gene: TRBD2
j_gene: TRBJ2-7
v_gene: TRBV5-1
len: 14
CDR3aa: CASSQSGDAYEQYF
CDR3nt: TGCGCCAGCAGTCAAAGCGGGGATGCCTACGAGCAGTACTTC

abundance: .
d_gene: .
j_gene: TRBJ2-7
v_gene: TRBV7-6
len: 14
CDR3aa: CASSWGDSGGEQYF
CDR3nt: TGTGCCAGCAGCTGGGGGGACAGCGGGGGCGAGCAGTACTTC

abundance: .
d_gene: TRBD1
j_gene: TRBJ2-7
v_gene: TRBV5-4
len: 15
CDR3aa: CASSLGGQGSYEQYF
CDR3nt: TGTGCCAGCAGCCTCGGGGGACAGGGGAGTTACGAGCAGTACTTC

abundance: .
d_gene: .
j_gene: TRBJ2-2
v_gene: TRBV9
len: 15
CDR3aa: CASSVEGTNTGELFF
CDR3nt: TGTGCCAGCAGCGTAGAGGGAACGAACACCGGGGAGCTGTTTTTT

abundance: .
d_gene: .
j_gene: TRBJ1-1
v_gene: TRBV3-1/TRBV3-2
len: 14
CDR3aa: CASSQGSANTEAFF
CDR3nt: TGTGCCAGCAGCCAGGGATCGGCGAACACTGAAGCTTTCTTT

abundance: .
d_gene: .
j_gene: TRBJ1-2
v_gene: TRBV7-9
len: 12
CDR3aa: CASSFGEYGYTF
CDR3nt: TGTGCCAGCAGCTTTGGGGAATATGGCTACACCTTC

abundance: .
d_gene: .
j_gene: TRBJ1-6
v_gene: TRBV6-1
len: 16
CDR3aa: CASSEPQGGRNSPLHF
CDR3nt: TGTGCCAGCAGTGAACCGCAGGGTGGTCGGAATTCACCCCTCCACTTT

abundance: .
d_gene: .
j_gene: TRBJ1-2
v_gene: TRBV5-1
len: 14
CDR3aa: CASSPLTGSDGYTF
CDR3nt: TGCGCCAGCAGCCCCCTTACAGGTTCAGATGGCTACACCTTC

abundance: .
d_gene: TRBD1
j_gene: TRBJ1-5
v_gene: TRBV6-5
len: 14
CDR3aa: CASSPRTGGQPQHF
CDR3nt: TGTGCCAGCAGTCCACGGACAGGGGGACAGCCCCAGCATTTT

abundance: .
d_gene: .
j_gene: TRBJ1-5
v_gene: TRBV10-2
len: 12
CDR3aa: CASSEPRQPQHF
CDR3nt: TGCGCCAGCAGTGAGCCCAGGCAGCCCCAGCATTTT

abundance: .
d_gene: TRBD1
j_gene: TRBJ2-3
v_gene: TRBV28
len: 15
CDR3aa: CASSQGQGGPDTQYF
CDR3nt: TGTGCCAGCAGCCAAGGACAGGGAGGCCCAGATACGCAGTATTTT

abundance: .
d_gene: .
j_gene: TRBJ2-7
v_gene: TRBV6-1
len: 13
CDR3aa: CASSERGSYEQYF
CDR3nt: TGTGCCAGCAGTGAAAGGGGGTCCTACGAGCAGTACTTC

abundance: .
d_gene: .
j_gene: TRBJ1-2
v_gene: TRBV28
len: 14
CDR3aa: CASSRRDLNYGYTF
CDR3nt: TGTGCCAGCAGCCGTCGGGACCTTAACTATGGCTACACCTTC

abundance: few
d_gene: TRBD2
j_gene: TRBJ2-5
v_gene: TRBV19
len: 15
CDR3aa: CASSILAESGETQYF
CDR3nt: TGTGCCAGTAGTATTCTAGCGGAGTCAGGAGAGACCCAGTACTTC